This T cell receptor beta chain stems from a study of cytomegalovirus exposure and HLA in healthy donors. Between the trimmed V and J ends, which lost 0 bases and 8 bases, there was a span of 15 bases. From germline, CDR1 is SGHNT and CDR2 YYREEE (reference sequence). This CDR3 is built from 15 residues. Amplification used 60 Vbeta primers and 13 Jbeta primers. Sequenced by immunoSEQ multiplex PCR; TCRdb stores in-frame clones only, minus some. The sample consists of approximately 190,000 clones, roughly 80% of them appearing once. Study outcomes and limitations: Within an earlier analysis, most TCR beta V segments proved productive either about 90% or about 30% of the time. An assumption of roughly uniform sequencing depth across donors underlay the presence/absence analyses.

As to this clone: Its specificity is unknown.

The sample consisted of PBMCs. The TCR sequence derives from a man in his forties in good health and CMV-seropositive. The chain carries TRBV5-4 and TRBJ2-1; D uncertain. In DNA form, the CDR3 reads TGTGCCAGCAGCTTGGATGACTCCGAGAATGATGAGCAGTTCTTC. Translation: CASSLDDSENDEQFF.